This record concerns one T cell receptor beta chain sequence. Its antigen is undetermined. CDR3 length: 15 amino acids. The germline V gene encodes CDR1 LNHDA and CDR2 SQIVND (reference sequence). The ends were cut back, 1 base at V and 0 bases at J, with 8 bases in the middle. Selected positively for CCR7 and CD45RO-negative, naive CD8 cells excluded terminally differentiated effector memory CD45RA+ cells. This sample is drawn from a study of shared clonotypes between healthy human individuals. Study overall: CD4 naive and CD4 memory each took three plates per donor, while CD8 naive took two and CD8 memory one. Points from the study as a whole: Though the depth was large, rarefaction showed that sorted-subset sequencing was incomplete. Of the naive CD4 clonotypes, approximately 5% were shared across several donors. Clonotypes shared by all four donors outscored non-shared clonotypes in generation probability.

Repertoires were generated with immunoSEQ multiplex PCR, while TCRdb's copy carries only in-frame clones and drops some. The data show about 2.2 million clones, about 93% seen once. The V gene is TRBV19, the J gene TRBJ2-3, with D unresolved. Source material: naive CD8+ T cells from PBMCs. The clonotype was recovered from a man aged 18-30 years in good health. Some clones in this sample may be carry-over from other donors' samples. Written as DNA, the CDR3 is TGTGCCAGTAGTATAGGGGCGGTGAGCACAGATACGCAGTATTTT. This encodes CASSIGAVSTDTQYF.